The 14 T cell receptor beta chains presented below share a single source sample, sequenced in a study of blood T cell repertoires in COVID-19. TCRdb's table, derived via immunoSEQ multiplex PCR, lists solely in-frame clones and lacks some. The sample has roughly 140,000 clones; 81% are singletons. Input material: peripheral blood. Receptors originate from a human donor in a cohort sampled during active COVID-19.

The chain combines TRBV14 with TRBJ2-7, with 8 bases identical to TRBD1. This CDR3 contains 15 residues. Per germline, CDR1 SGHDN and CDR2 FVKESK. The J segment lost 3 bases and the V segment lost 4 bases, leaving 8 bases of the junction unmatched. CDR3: CASSLGTGNFYEQYF. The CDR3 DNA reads TGTGCCAGCAGCCTCGGGACAGGTAACTTCTACGAGCAGTACTTC.

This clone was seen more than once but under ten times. The CDR3 loop is CASSQLGQGADEQYF. DNA for the CDR3: TGCGCCAGCAGCCAACTTGGACAGGGGGCAGACGAGCAGTACTTC. V gene TRBV4-3 combines with J gene TRBJ2-7; 11 bases align to TRBD1. This CDR3 has 15 amino acids. The V and J ends lost 2 bases and 5 bases, in that order; junction bases with no gene match: 5. Per germline, CDR1 LGHNA and CDR2 YSLEER.

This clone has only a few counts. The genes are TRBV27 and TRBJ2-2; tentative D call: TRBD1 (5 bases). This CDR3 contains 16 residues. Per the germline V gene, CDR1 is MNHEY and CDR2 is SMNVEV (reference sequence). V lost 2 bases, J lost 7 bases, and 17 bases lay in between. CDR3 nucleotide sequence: TGTGCCAGCAGTTTAGTTTTCAGGGTGCGGATCGGGGAGCTGTTTTTT. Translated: CASSLVFRVRIGELFF.

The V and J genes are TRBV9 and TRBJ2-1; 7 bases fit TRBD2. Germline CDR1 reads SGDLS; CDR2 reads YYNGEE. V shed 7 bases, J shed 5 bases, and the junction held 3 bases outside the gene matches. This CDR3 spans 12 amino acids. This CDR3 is CASGRGDNEQFF. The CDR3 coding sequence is TGTGCCAGCGGTCGGGGGGACAATGAGCAGTTCTTC.

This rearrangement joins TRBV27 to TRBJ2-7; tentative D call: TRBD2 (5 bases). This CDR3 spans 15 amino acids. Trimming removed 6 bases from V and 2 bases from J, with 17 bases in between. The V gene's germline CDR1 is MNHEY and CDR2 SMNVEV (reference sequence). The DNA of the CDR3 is TGTGCCAGCAGCAACCCTACCGGGATGACCTACGAGCAGTACTTC. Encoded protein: CASSNPTGMTYEQYF.

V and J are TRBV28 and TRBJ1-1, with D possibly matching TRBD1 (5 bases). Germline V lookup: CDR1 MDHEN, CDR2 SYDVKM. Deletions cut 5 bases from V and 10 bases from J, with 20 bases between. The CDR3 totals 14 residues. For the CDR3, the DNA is TGTGCCAGCAGTCCAGCAGGAATAGGGACTCGAGCTTTCTTT. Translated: CASSPAGIGTRAFF.

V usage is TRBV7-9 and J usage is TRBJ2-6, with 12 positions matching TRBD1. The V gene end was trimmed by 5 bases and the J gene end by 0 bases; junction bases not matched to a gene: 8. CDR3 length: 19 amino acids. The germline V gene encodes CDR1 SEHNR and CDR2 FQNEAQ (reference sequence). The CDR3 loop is CASSPMGQGAVSGANVLTF. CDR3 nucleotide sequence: TGTGCCAGCAGCCCTATGGGACAGGGGGCGGTCTCTGGGGCCAACGTCCTGACTTTC.

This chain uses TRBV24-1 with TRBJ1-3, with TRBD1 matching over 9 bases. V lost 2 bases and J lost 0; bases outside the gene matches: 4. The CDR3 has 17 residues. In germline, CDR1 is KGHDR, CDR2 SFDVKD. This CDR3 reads CATSDSGTGFSGNTIYF. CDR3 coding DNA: TGTGCCACCAGTGATTCCGGGACAGGGTTCTCTGGAAACACCATATATTTT.

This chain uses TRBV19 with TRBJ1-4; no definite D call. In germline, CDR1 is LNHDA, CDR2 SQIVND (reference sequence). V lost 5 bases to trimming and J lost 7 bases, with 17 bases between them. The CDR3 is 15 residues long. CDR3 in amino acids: CASSPHILGVEKLFF. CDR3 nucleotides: TGTGCCAGTAGTCCACACATACTAGGAGTTGAAAAACTGTTTTTT.

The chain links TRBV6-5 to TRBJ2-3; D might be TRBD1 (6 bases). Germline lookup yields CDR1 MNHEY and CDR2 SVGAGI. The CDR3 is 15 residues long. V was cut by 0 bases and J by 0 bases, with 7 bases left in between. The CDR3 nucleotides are TGTGCCAGCAGTTACTCGGGGGCAAGCACAGATACGCAGTATTTT. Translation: CASSYSGASTDTQYF.

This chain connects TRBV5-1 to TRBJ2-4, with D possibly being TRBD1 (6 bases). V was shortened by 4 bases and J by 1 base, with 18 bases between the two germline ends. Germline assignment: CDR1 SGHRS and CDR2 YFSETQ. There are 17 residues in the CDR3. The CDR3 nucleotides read TGCGCCAGCAGCCTAGGACAGTCTAGTATCGCCAAAAACATTCAGTACTTC. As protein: CASSLGQSSIAKNIQYF.

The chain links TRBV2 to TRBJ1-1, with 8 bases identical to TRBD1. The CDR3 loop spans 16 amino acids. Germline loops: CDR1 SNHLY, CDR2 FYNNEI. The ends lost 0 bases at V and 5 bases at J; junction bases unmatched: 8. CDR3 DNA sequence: TGTGCCAGCAGTGAAGCGCGCCGGACAGGGAGGACTGAAGCTTTCTTT. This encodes CASSEARRTGRTEAFF. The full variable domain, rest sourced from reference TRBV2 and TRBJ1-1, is EPEVTQTPSHQVTQMGQEVILRCVPISNHLYFYWYRQILGQKVEFLVSFYNNEISEKSEIFDDQFSVERPDGSNFTLKIRSTKLEDSAMYFCASSEARRTGRTEAFFGQGTRLTVV.

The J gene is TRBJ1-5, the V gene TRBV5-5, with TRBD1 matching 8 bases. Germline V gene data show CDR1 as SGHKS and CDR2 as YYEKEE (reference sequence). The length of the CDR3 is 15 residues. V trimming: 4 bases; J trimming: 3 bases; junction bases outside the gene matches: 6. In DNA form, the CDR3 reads TGTGCCAGCAGCATCCGGGACAGGATCAATCAGCCCCAGCATTTT. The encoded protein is CASSIRDRINQPQHF.

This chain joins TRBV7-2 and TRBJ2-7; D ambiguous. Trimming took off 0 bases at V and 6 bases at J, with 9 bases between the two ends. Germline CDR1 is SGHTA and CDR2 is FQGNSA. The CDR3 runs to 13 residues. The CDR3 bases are TGTGCCAGCAGCTTAGCTTCGGAGAGCGAGCAGTACTTC. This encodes CASSLASESEQYF. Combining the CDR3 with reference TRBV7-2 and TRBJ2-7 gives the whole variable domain GAGVSQSPSNKVTEKGKDVELRCDPISGHTALYWYRQSLGQGLEFLIYFQGNSAPDKSGLPSDRFSAERTGGSVSTLTIQRTQQEDSAVYLCASSLASESEQYFGPGTRLTVT.